These 16 T cell receptor beta chains were sequenced from one sample in a study of breast tumors, draining lymph nodes, adjacent tissues. A single record per CDR3 protein comes from TCRdb applying MiXCR to the multiplex PCR reads. The sample yields 45,000 to 60,000 distinct CDR3 sequences, about 23% seen once. Sample: breast tumor tissue. Every receptor here comes from a female donor with breast cancer. Some clones in this sample may be carry-over from other donors' samples.

This clonotype was recorded many times. V and J are TRBV12-3 or TRBV12-4 and TRBJ1-2; TRBD1 matches 7 bases. With V trimmed by 6 bases and J by 0 bases, 10 bases remained unmatched. This CDR3 is 16 amino acids long. CDR3 in amino acids: CASSGGGGATNYGYTF. The CDR3, as DNA: TGTGCCAGCAGCGGGGGAGGGGGCGCCACTAACTATGGCTACACCTTC.

V and J are TRBV2 and TRBJ2-3, with 8 bases fitting TRBD2. Trimming at V came to 7 bases and at J to 3 bases, leaving 3 bases not matched to a gene. Germline V CDR1 and CDR2: SNHLY, FYNNEI. The CDR3 totals 13 residues. In DNA, the CDR3 is TGTGCCAGCAATAAGCGGGGGACAGATACGCAGTATTTT. Translating it yields CASNKRGTDTQYF.

This clonotype was seen repeatedly, ten times or more. The chain is built from TRBV11-2 and TRBJ1-3; tentative D call: TRBD1 (5 bases). Per germline, CDR1 SGHAT and CDR2 FQNNGV. V lost 5 bases and J lost 1, with 15 bases in between. There are 16 residues in the CDR3. The DNA for the CDR3 is TGTGCCAGCAGCCTGATTCCGGGGGATTCTGGAAACACCATATATTTT. This sequence encodes CASSLIPGDSGNTIYF.

This clonotype was detected many times. This sequence joins TRBV12-3 or TRBV12-4 and TRBJ2-2, with TRBD2 matching 10 bases. The CDR3 contains 16 residues. V was pared by 10 bases and J by 5 bases, with 13 bases of the junction left unmatched. DNA of the CDR3: TGTGCCACCAGCAAGGCTAGCGGGAGAGGTACCGGGGAGCTGTTTTTT. Translating gives CATSKASGRGTGELFF.

With regard to this clonotype: It may be a read error: a sequence one base away is much more abundant. The chain is built from TRBV9 and TRBJ2-1; weak D call: TRBD2 (6 bases). The CDR3 sequence is 14 residues long. From germline, CDR1 is SGDLS and CDR2 YYNGEE. The CDR3 DNA reads as TGTGCCAGCAGCGTTCTCCCGGGGCGGGACGAGCAGCTCTTC. Encoded protein: CASSVLPGRDEQLF.

To note about this clonotype: A much larger clone lies a single base off, so this may be a read error. The CDR3 region is CAIRDRGSTDTQHF. The CDR3 nucleotides are TGTGCCATCAGGGACAGGGGGAGCACAGATACGCAGCATTTT. V is TRBV10-3 and J is TRBJ2-3; 10 nucleotides match TRBD1. The last part of the DNA fits TRBJ1-5 better; the J call may be wrong. CDR1 and CDR2 (germline): ENHRY, SYGVKD. The CDR3 is 14 residues long.

This clonotype was observed at least ten times. The V gene is TRBV30, the J gene TRBJ1-5, with D unclear. V was trimmed by 0 bases and J by 0 bases, leaving 9 bases between them. Germline V gene sequence: CDR1 GTSNPN, CDR2 SVGIG (reference sequence). The CDR3 covers 15 residues. The DNA of the CDR3 is TGTGCCTGGAGTGTACCCGGAGTTAGCAATCAGCCCCAGCATTTT. This gives the protein CAWSVPGVSNQPQHF.

This clonotype was seen many times. This rearrangement joins TRBV20-1 to TRBJ2-3; tentatively, D is TRBD1 (5 bases). CDR3 length equals 15 residues. Germline-derived CDR1 and CDR2 are DFQATT and SNEGSKA (reference sequence). V lost 5 bases, J lost 0 bases, and 15 bases lay in between. The CDR3 DNA reads as TGCAGTGCTGTCCAAAGACAGTCTAGCACAGATACGCAGTATTTT. Translated: CSAVQRQSSTDTQYF.

This clonotype is medium-sized in the sample. The chain employs TRBV6-5 and TRBJ2-3; 8 positions match TRBD2. Germline V lookup: CDR1 MNHEY, CDR2 SVGAGI. V lost 6 bases and J lost 5; bases outside the gene matches: 7. The CDR3 spans 14 residues. As DNA, the CDR3 is TGTGCCAGCAGCTACCGGGGGGGCGTAGATACGCAGTATTTT. Translation: CASSYRGGVDTQYF.

This clonotype was seen ten or more times. CDR3 DNA: TGTGCCAGCAGTCTCGAACCCGGACCCTACGAGCAGTACTTC. Its translation is CASSLEPGPYEQYF. J is TRBJ2-7 and V is TRBV12-3 or TRBV12-4; D is undetermined. Trimming pared 5 bases from V and 2 bases from J, leaving 13 bases between. The CDR3 extends over 14 amino acids.

Comment on this clonotype: A read error may explain this, as a much larger clone is one base away. The chain carries TRBV7-9 and TRBJ2-5, with unresolved D. Germline V gene data show CDR1 as SEHNR and CDR2 as FQNEAQ (reference sequence). The CDR3 is 15 amino acids. CDR3 region: CASILLKAFQETQYF. The CDR3 DNA sequence: TGTGCCAGCATCTTATTAAAGGCCTTCCAAGAGACCCAGTACTTC.

This clonotype was seen only a few times. A much larger clone differs by one base, so this may be a read error. This chain links TRBV7-3 with TRBJ2-1, with 7 bases that match TRBD1. Germline V gene lookup returns CDR1 SGHTA and CDR2 FQGTGA. The CDR3 is 15 residues long. CDR3 sequence: CASSLEGAPFNGQFF. The CDR3 region has the DNA TGTGCCAGCAGCTTAGAGGGGGCCCCTTTCAATGGGCAGTTCTTC.

This clonotype was seen ten or more times. V usage is TRBV9 and J usage is TRBJ2-7; tentative D call: TRBD1 (5 bases). The CDR3 sequence is 14 residues long. V was pared by 4 bases and J by 2 bases, with 13 bases between. CDR1 is SGDLS and CDR2 is YYNGEE in the germline V gene. As DNA, the CDR3 is TGTGCCAGCAGCTCATTCGACAGTACCTACGAGCAGTACTTC. Translating it yields CASSSFDSTYEQYF.

This clonotype was counted many times. The V call is TRBV27, the J call TRBJ1-2; tentative D call: TRBD1 (6 bases). This CDR3 has 14 residues. Trimming took off 3 bases at V and 7 bases at J, with 15 bases between the two ends. Germline V lookup: CDR1 MNHEY, CDR2 SMNVEV (reference sequence). CDR3 DNA sequence: TGTGCCAGCAGTTTCGCCAGGGGTGCGAGTGGCTACACCTTC. Protein: CASSFARGASGYTF.

Ten or more counts support this clonotype. The genes are TRBV12-3 or TRBV12-4 and TRBJ1-2, with D possibly TRBD1 on 5 matching bases. Trimming left V 5 bases short and J 4 bases short, with 20 bases between. The CDR3 extends over 16 amino acids. CDR3 residues: CASSPTRDHWTYGYTF. In DNA form, the CDR3 reads TGTGCCAGCAGTCCTACCCGGGACCATTGGACCTATGGCTACACCTTC.

The chain combines TRBV5-1 with TRBJ2-5; TRBD1 matches 8 bases. Per the germline V gene, CDR1 is SGHRS and CDR2 is YFSETQ. The CDR3 is 15 amino acids. The J segment lost 5 bases and the V segment lost 4 bases, leaving 10 bases of the junction unmatched. The CDR3 DNA sequence: TGCGCCAGCAGCCTCGGACAGGGATCGGGGGAGACCCAGTACTTC. Residues: CASSLGQGSGETQYF.